These 10 T cell receptor beta chains were sequenced from one sample in a study of blood T cell repertoires in COVID-19. Sequencing used immunoSEQ multiplex PCR; TCRdb keeps in-frame clones, though not all of them. The table lists 55,000 to 65,000 clones, about 85% of them singletons. Sequencing input: peripheral blood. The receptors shown here come from a human donor with acute or convalescent COVID-19. The donor label of this sample is uncertain.

Only one count was recorded for this clone. The chain joins TRBV11-3 to TRBJ2-1; 10 bases fit TRBD2. In germline, CDR1 is SGHNT, CDR2 YENEEA. With 4 bases clipped from V and 8 bases from J, the junction kept 8 bases outside the gene matches. The CDR3 consists of 15 residues. This CDR3 reads CASSWGLAGAHEQFF. CDR3 bases: TGTGCCAGCAGCTGGGGCCTAGCGGGAGCGCATGAGCAGTTCTTC.

V and J are TRBV19 and TRBJ2-7, with 7 bases lining up with TRBD1. CDR1 is LNHDA, CDR2 SQIVND, per germline (reference sequence). This CDR3 has 13 amino acids. Trimming cost V 4 bases and J 3 bases; bases outside gene matches: 3. The DNA for the CDR3 is TGTGCCAGTAGTAAACGACAGGGCTACGAGCAGTACGTC. It yields the protein CASSKRQGYEQYV.

CDR3 DNA: TGTGCCAGCAGCTCCAAGGGACTAGCGGGGGAGTACAATGAGCAGTTCTTC. It translates to CASSSKGLAGEYNEQFF. V gene TRBV11-2 combines with J gene TRBJ2-1, with 14 bases fitting TRBD2. After removal of 4 bases from V and 4 bases from J, the junction contained 6 bases not matched to a gene. CDR1 is SGHAT and CDR2 is FQNNGV in the germline V gene. There are 17 residues in the CDR3.

The rearrangement links TRBV3-1 (or the pseudogene TRBV3-2) to TRBJ1-6; 8 nucleotides match TRBD1. V shed 1 base, J shed 7 bases, and the junction held 3 bases outside the gene matches. Germline-derived CDR1 and CDR2 are LGHDT and YNNKEL (reference sequence). This CDR3 contains 15 residues. CDR3 nucleotides: TGTGCCAGCAGCCAAGGGACAGGGTCAAATTCACCCCTCCACTTT. Translating it yields CASSQGTGSNSPLHF.

The J gene is TRBJ2-3, the V gene TRBV24-1; D may be TRBD2 (5 bases). Germline CDR1 reads KGHDR; CDR2 reads SFDVKD. V was clipped by 4 bases and J by 8 bases, with 12 bases between them. The CDR3 length is 13 residues. CDR3: CATSDGVPGTQYF. The CDR3 DNA sequence: TGTGCCACCAGTGACGGGGTGCCGGGTACGCAGTATTTT.

This rearrangement joins TRBV10-2 to TRBJ1-2; the match to TRBD1 covers 11 bases. The CDR3 is made up of 15 amino acids. Per the germline V gene, CDR1 is WSHSY and CDR2 is SAAADI. V lost 6 bases to trimming and J lost 3 bases; unmatched junction nucleotides: 6. The CDR3: CASRPPGQGDYGYTF. The CDR3 DNA sequence: TGCGCCAGCAGACCACCGGGACAGGGGGACTATGGCTACACCTTC.

V is TRBV5-1 and J is TRBJ1-4; D perhaps matches TRBD1 (5 bases). CDR1 and CDR2 from the germline V gene are SGHRS and YFSETQ. CDR3 length: 14 residues. With 2 bases removed from V and 7 bases from J, the gap between germline ends came to 12 bases. Here the CDR3 DNA reads TGCGCCAGCAGCTTAGGACCAGACAGTGAAAAACTGTTTTTT. Translating it yields CASSLGPDSEKLFF.

CDR3 residues: CASSLGLAGGQETQYF. The DNA of the CDR3 is TGTGCCAGCAGCTTGGGACTAGCGGGAGGTCAAGAGACCCAGTACTTC. The chain combines TRBV11-3 with TRBJ2-5, with 15 bases identical to TRBD2. The ends lost 3 bases at V and 2 bases at J; junction bases unmatched: 1. CDR3 size: 16 residues. Germline V lookup: CDR1 SGHNT, CDR2 YENEEA.

The J gene is TRBJ1-3, the V gene TRBV29-1; 8 bases match TRBD1. The V segment lost 6 bases and the J segment 1 base; nucleotides outside the gene matches: 2. The CDR3 has 13 amino acids. Germline V gene lookup returns CDR1 SQVTM and CDR2 ANQGSEA. The CDR3, as DNA: TGCAGCGTCGGACAGGGTTCTGGAAACACCATATATTTT. This codes for CSVGQGSGNTIYF.

This chain joins TRBV7-2 and TRBJ2-1; 8 nucleotides align to TRBD1. CDR3 length: 15 residues. The germline V gene encodes CDR1 SGHTA and CDR2 FQGNSA. V lost 5 bases and J lost 5; bases outside the gene matches: 8. The CDR3 coding sequence is TGTGCCAGCAGCCGGGGACAGGTTGCCAACAATGAGCAGTTCTTC. Protein sequence: CASSRGQVANNEQFF.